The 24 T cell receptor beta chains listed next were all sequenced from one sample in a study of T cells after yellow fever vaccination. TCRdb re-derived calls from the 5' RACE reads in MiXCR, one entry per CDR3 protein. The table shows a few hundred thousand distinct CDR3 sequences, with around 3.6% occurring only once. The sequencing used PBMCs, collected on the day of the yellow fever booster vaccination. The receptors were gathered from a man between 18 and 29 years old who received the YFV17D yellow fever vaccine.

This clonotype was seen many times. The chain employs TRBV19 and TRBJ2-3, with D possibly being TRBD1 (5 bases). The V end was cut by 3 bases, the J end by 3 bases, with 7 bases between. The CDR3 runs to 13 residues. In germline, CDR1 is LNHDA, CDR2 SQIVND (reference sequence). CDR3 in amino acids: CASSMQGTDTQYF. The DNA of the CDR3 is TGTGCCAGTAGTATGCAGGGAACAGATACGCAGTATTTT.

The table lists this clonotype with many counts. The chain carries TRBV20-1 and TRBJ1-1; 8 bases line up with TRBD1. V gave up 2 bases and J gave up 0 bases; unmatched junction bases: 2. Germline CDR1 reads DFQATT; CDR2 reads SNEGSKA (reference sequence). The CDR3 extends over 14 amino acids. This CDR3 is CSARRDRMNTEAFF. The CDR3 nucleotides are TGCAGTGCTAGAAGGGACAGGATGAACACTGAAGCTTTCTTT.

This clonotype has a handful of counts. The chain recombines TRBV7-9 with TRBJ1-6; D gene unclear. There are 16 residues in the CDR3. The germline V gene encodes CDR1 SEHNR and CDR2 FQNEAQ (reference sequence). V was shortened by 2 bases and J by 0 bases, with 8 bases between the two germline ends. Here the CDR3 reads CASSLSGSSYNSPLHF. The CDR3 nucleotides are TGTGCCAGCAGCTTATCCGGGAGCTCCTATAATTCACCCCTCCACTTT.

This clonotype was counted at least ten times. CDR3 in amino acids: CASSQEGQGTDTQYF. CDR3 bases: TGTGCCAGCAGCCAAGAGGGACAGGGGACAGATACGCAGTATTTT. This chain links TRBV14 with TRBJ2-3; 10 bases are a match to TRBD1. The CDR3 is 15 residues long. Germline-derived CDR1 and CDR2 are SGHDN and FVKESK. V was pared by 0 bases and J by 3 bases, with 0 bases of the junction left unmatched.

This clonotype was recorded at least ten times. The CDR3, as DNA: TGCAGCGTACGCGGGGGGGACTACAATGAGCAGTTCTTC. It is translated as CSVRGGDYNEQFF. The rearrangement uses TRBV29-1 and TRBJ2-1; 9 positions match TRBD2. CDR3 length equals 13 residues. V shed 6 bases, J shed 3 bases, and the junction held 3 bases outside the gene matches. Per germline, CDR1 SQVTM and CDR2 ANQGSEA.

This clonotype occurred many times. This rearrangement joins TRBV7-8 to TRBJ1-1, with D possibly TRBD1 on 5 matching bases. CDR3 length equals 13 residues. Germline V gene data show CDR1 as SGHVS and CDR2 as FQNEAQ. Trimming removed 2 bases at V and 8 bases at J, with 12 bases between. CDR3 protein: CASSLRVGAEAFF. The CDR3 nucleotides read TGTGCCAGCAGCTTAAGGGTAGGGGCAGAAGCTTTCTTT.

The chain joins TRBV29-1 to TRBJ2-7; TRBD1 matches 7 bases. This CDR3 has 12 amino acids. The V segment lost 8 bases and the J segment 2 bases; nucleotides outside the gene matches: 6. Germline V gives CDR1 SQVTM, CDR2 ANQGSEA. The CDR3 sequence: CSFRQGAYEQYV. The CDR3 bases are TGCAGCTTCCGACAGGGTGCCTACGAGCAGTACGTC.

This chain joins TRBV5-1 and TRBJ2-1, with TRBD2 matching 7 bases. After removal of 5 bases from V and 6 bases from J, the junction contained 11 bases not matched to a gene. Germline loops: CDR1 SGHRS, CDR2 YFSETQ. CDR3 length: 15 residues. This CDR3 is CASRSGTNLGNEQFF. The CDR3 DNA reads TGCGCCAGCAGGTCCGGGACTAACTTAGGCAATGAGCAGTTCTTC.

The genes are TRBV10-3 and TRBJ1-3, with no clear D. There are 14 residues in the CDR3. Between the trimmed V and J ends, which lost 5 bases and 8 bases, there was a span of 16 bases. In germline, CDR1 is ENHRY, CDR2 SYGVKD. CDR3 DNA sequence: TGTGCCATCAGTTGGACCTCCTCCGGGGACACCATATATTTT. Its translation is CAISWTSSGDTIYF.

This clonotype has just a few counts. The CDR3 DNA follows: TGTGCCAGCAGTTACGTCTTTGACACCGGGGAGCTGTTTTTT. Translated, it gives CASSYVFDTGELFF. This chain connects TRBV6-2 or TRBV6-3 to TRBJ2-2, with D hard to call. The ends were cut back, 2 bases at V and 3 bases at J, with 7 bases in the middle. Germline CDR1 MNHEY, CDR2 SVGEGT. This CDR3 is built from 14 residues.

There are a few counts of this clonotype. The chain joins TRBV27 to TRBJ2-2; possible D gene TRBD1, 6 bases. CDR1 MNHEY and CDR2 SMNVEV come from the germline V gene (reference sequence). The CDR3 consists of 15 residues. Trimming removed 4 bases at V and 7 bases at J, with 16 bases between. CDR3 in DNA: TGTGCCAGCAGTTCAGGGGCCCCGAAGGTCGGGGAGCTGTTTTTT. Protein sequence: CASSSGAPKVGELFF.

The table lists this clonotype with a few counts. This chain joins TRBV2 and TRBJ2-1, with unresolved D. V lost 4 bases and J 9 bases, leaving 13 bases between the germline ends. This CDR3 has 13 amino acids. Germline lookup yields CDR1 SNHLY and CDR2 FYNNEI. The CDR3 region is CASSGQDGGEQFF. The DNA for the CDR3 is TGTGCCAGCAGTGGGCAAGATGGCGGTGAGCAGTTCTTC.

Only a few counts were recorded for this clonotype. V and J are TRBV7-3 and TRBJ2-5, with 15 bases fitting TRBD2. The length of the CDR3 is 17 residues. Per germline, CDR1 SGHTA and CDR2 FQGTGA. V lost 5 bases, J lost 5 bases, and 9 bases stayed unmatched. CDR3 sequence (DNA): TGTGCCAGCAGCCCGGGACTAGCGGGGGGCCTGGAGGAGACCCAGTACTTC. It encodes CASSPGLAGGLEETQYF.

This chain uses TRBV5-5 with TRBJ2-2, with a weak D call TRBD2 (5 bases). V was cut by 0 bases and J by 3 bases, with 12 bases left in between. The CDR3 consists of 16 residues. CDR1 is SGHKS and CDR2 is YYEKEE in the germline V gene (reference sequence). In nucleotides, the CDR3 is TGTGCCAGCAGCTTGGTTTCGGGGTTTTACACCGGGGAGCTGTTTTTT. Amino acid sequence: CASSLVSGFYTGELFF. Filled out from reference TRBV5-5 and TRBJ2-2, the complete variable domain reads DAGVTQSPTHLIKTRGQQVTLRCSPISGHKSVSWYQQVLGQGPQFIFQYYEKEERGRGNFPDRFSARQFPNYSSELNVNALLLGDSALYLCASSLVSGFYTGELFFGEGSRLTVL.

This clonotype was recorded many times. This chain connects TRBV7-6 to TRBJ2-3, with 9 positions matching TRBD2. Germline V lookup: CDR1 SGHVS, CDR2 FNYEAQ. J was trimmed by 2 bases and V by 5 bases; bases with no gene match: 5. The CDR3 is made up of 15 amino acids. DNA for the CDR3: TGTGCCAGCAGCGTCAGCGGGGGGTACACAGATACGCAGTATTTT. Protein sequence: CASSVSGGYTDTQYF.

The chain recombines TRBV4-3 with TRBJ1-2; 7 bases map to TRBD1. The CDR3 runs 13 residues. Germline CDR1 reads LGHNA; CDR2 reads YSLEER. V was pared by 0 bases and J by 8 bases, with 3 bases of the junction left unmatched. CDR3 protein: CASSQDNRGGYTF. In nucleotides, the CDR3 is TGCGCCAGCAGCCAAGACAACAGGGGAGGCTACACCTTC.

This clonotype was recorded at least ten times. The chain uses TRBV4-2 and TRBJ2-5; tentative D call: TRBD2 (6 bases). V was clipped by 3 bases and J by 1 base, with 15 bases between them. CDR1 is LGHNA and CDR2 is YNFKEQ in the germline V gene. The CDR3 runs 16 residues. The CDR3 region is CASSQAGRLGQETQYF. Written as DNA, the CDR3 is TGTGCCAGCAGCCAGGCGGGACGGCTCGGCCAAGAGACCCAGTACTTC.

This clonotype was detected many times. The rearrangement links TRBV11-2 to TRBJ2-5, with D possibly being TRBD2 (6 bases). Germline CDR1 is SGHAT and CDR2 is FQNNGV. The CDR3 sequence is 14 residues long. Trimming removed 3 bases from V and 2 bases from J, with 10 bases in between. The CDR3 loop reads CASSLELAQETQYF. The CDR3, as DNA: TGTGCCAGCAGCTTGGAACTAGCACAAGAGACCCAGTACTTC.

This clonotype was found a few times. This rearrangement joins TRBV18 to TRBJ2-1; D is possibly TRBD2 (6 bases). Between the trimmed V and J ends, which lost 6 bases and 3 bases, there was a span of 12 bases. The germline CDR1 and CDR2 sequences are KGHSH and LQKENI. The CDR3 has 14 amino acids. Here the CDR3 reads CASSPGENYNEQFF. For the CDR3, the DNA is TGTGCCAGCTCCCCGGGGGAAAACTACAATGAGCAGTTCTTC.

This clonotype was counted only a few times. The chain carries TRBV12-3 or TRBV12-4 and TRBJ1-6; D uncertain. This CDR3 is 15 amino acids long. Trimming took 3 bases from V and 9 from J, leaving 15 bases between them. The CDR3 here is CASSLSAGSISPLHF. CDR3 DNA: TGTGCCAGCAGTTTGTCGGCCGGGTCGATTTCACCCCTCCACTTT.

This clonotype was found many times. The chain combines TRBV5-1 with TRBJ1-4; 7 bases match TRBD1. This CDR3 comprises 16 residues. Germline-derived CDR1 and CDR2 are SGHRS and YFSETQ. The J segment lost 4 bases and the V segment lost 5 bases, leaving 11 bases of the junction unmatched. The CDR3: CASSYDGTGVNEKLFF. As DNA, the CDR3 is TGCGCCAGCAGTTATGACGGCACAGGGGTTAATGAAAAACTGTTTTTT.

This clonotype was recorded a few times. The chain uses TRBV19 and TRBJ1-1; TRBD1 matches at 7 bases. The CDR3 is 17 amino acids. V lost 4 bases to trimming and J lost 0 bases; unmatched junction nucleotides: 11. In germline, CDR1 is LNHDA, CDR2 SQIVND (reference sequence). The CDR3 coding sequence is TGTGCCAGTAGTACAAGACCTTCGACAGGGATGAACACTGAAGCTTTCTTT. It specifies CASSTRPSTGMNTEAFF.

This clonotype showed up just a few times. The chain couples TRBV20-1 to TRBJ2-5; 7 positions agree with TRBD1. V shed 0 bases, J shed 5 bases, and the junction held 15 bases outside the gene matches. This CDR3 is 17 amino acids long. Germline V CDR1 and CDR2: DFQATT, SNEGSKA (reference sequence). The CDR3 sequence is CSARDHDRAPSGETQYF. DNA of the CDR3: TGCAGTGCTAGAGACCACGACAGGGCACCCTCGGGGGAGACCCAGTACTTC.

This clonotype was counted only a few times. The CDR3 nucleotides read TGTGCCAGCAGTTACTCGATTCCGGCGGACCCCTATTCACCCCTCCACTTT. As protein: CASSYSIPADPYSPLHF. The rearrangement links TRBV6-5 to TRBJ1-6; D unclear. This CDR3 comprises 17 residues. Trimming cost V 0 bases and J 8 bases, with 17 bases left between them. Germline V gives CDR1 MNHEY, CDR2 SVGAGI.